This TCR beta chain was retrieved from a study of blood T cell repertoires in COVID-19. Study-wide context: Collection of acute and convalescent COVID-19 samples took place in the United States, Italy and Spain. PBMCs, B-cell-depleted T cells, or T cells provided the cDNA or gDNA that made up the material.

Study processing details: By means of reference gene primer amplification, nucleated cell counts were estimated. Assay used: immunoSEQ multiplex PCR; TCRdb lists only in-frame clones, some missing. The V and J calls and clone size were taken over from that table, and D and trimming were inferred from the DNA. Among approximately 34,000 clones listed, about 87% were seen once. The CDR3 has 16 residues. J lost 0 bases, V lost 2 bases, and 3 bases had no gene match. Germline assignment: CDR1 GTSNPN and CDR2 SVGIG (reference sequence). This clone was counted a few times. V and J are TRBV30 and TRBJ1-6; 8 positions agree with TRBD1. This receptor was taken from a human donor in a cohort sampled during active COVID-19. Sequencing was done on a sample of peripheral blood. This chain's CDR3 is CAWSRTGSSYNSPLHF. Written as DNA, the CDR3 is TGTGCCTGGAGTAGGACAGGGTCCTCCTATAATTCACCCCTCCACTTT.